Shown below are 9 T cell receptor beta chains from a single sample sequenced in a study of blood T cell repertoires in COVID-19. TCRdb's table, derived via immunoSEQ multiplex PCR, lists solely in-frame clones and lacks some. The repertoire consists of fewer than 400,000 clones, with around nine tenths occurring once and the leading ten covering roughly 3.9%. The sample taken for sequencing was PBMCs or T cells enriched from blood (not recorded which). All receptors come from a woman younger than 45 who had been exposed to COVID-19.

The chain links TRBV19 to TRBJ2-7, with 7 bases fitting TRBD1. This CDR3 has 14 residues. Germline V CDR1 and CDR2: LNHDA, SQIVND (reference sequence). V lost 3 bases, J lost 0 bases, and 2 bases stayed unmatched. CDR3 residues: CASSMSGGSYEQYF. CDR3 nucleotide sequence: TGTGCCAGTAGTATGTCAGGGGGCTCCTACGAGCAGTACTTC.

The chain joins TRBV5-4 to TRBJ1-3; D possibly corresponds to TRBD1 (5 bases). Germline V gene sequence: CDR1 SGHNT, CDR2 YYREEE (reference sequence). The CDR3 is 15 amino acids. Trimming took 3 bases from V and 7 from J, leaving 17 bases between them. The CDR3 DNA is TGTGCCAGCAGCTCTGGAGGGGCAGGGAGCAACACCATATATTTT. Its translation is CASSSGGAGSNTIYF.

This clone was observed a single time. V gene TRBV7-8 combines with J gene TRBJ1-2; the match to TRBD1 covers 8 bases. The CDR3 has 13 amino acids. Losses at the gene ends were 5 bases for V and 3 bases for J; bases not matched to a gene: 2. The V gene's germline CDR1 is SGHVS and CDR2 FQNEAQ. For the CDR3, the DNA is TGTGCCAGCAGCACACAGGGGGACTATGGCTACACCTTC. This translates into CASSTQGDYGYTF. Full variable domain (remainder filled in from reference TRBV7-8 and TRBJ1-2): GAGVSQSPRYKVAKRGQDVALRCDPISGHVSLFWYQQALGQGPEFLTYFQNEAQLDKSGLPSDRFFAERPEGSVSTLKIQRTQQEDSAVYLCASSTQGDYGYTFGSGTRLTVV.

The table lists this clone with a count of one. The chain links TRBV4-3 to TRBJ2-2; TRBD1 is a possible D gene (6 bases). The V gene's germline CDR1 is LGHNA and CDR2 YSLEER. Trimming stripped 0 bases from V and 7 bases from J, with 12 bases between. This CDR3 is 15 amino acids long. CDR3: CASSQEGGTVGELFF. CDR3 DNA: TGCGCCAGCAGCCAAGAAGGGGGAACGGTCGGGGAGCTGTTTTTT.

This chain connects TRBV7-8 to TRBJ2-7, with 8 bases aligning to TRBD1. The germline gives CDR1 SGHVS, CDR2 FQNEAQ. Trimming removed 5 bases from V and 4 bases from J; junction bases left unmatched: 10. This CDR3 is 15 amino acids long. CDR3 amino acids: CASSLYTGTGYEQYF. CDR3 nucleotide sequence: TGTGCCAGCAGCCTATATACTGGGACAGGTTACGAGCAGTACTTC.

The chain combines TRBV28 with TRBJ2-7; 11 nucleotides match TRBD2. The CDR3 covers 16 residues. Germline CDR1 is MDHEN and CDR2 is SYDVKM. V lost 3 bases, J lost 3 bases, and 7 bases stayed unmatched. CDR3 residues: CASSFLTSGGIYEQYF. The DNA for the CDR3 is TGTGCCAGCAGTTTCCTCACTAGCGGGGGCATCTACGAGCAGTACTTC.

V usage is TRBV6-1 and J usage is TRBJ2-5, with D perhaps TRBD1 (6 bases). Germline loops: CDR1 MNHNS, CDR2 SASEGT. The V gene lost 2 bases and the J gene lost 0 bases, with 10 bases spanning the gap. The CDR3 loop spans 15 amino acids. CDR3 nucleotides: TGTGCCAGCAGTGAATTCGACAGGAACCAAGAGACCCAGTACTTC. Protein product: CASSEFDRNQETQYF.

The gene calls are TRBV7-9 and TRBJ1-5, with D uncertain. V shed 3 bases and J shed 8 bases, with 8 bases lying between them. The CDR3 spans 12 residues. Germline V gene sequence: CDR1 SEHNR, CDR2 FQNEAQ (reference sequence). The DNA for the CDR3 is TGTGCCAGCAGCTTGGGCTTTGAGCCCCAGCATTTT. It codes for CASSLGFEPQHF.

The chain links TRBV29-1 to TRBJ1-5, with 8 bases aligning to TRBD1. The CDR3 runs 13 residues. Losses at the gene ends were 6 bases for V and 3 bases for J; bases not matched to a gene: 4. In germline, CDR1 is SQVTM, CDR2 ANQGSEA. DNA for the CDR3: TGCAGCGTGGAACAGGGGGTCAATCAGCCCCAGCATTTT. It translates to CSVEQGVNQPQHF. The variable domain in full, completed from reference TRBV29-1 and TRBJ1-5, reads SAVISQKPSRDICQRGTSLTIQCQVDSQVTMMFWYRQQPGQSLTLIATANQGSEATYESGFVIDKFPISRPNLTFSTLTVSNMSPEDSSIYLCSVEQGVNQPQHFGDGTRLSIL.